The subject of this entry is one TCR beta chain. Its specificity is unknown. The sample is drawn from a study of shared clonotypes between healthy human individuals. Study-level findings and limits: Across four donors, naive CD4 shared 5% to 5.5%, naive CD8 approximately 3.5%, memory CD4 roughly 2.5%, memory CD8 around 0.36%.

The input for sorted-subset replicate PCRs was around 200 ng DNA, around 30,000 T cell genomes. Measured with immunoSEQ multiplex PCR; TCRdb has only the in-frame clones, and not every one. The table lists about 1.5 million clones, 98% of them singletons. Sequenced: naive CD4+ T cells sorted from blood. Subset indicated: CD45RA+ positively selected. The source is a man aged 30 to 45 in good health.

CDR3 sequence reads: CASSLGSRSGNTIYF. CDR3 bases: TGTGCCAGCAGCTTAGGCAGCCGCTCTGGAAACACCATATATTTT. V gene TRBV7-9 combines with J gene TRBJ1-3; the D is unclear. V was clipped by 1 base and J by 0 bases, with 7 bases between them. CDR1 SEHNR and CDR2 FQNEAQ come from the germline V gene (reference sequence). There are 15 residues in the CDR3. Filled out from reference TRBV7-9 and TRBJ1-3, the complete variable domain reads DTGVSQNPRHKITKRGQNVTFRCDPISEHNRLYWYRQTLGQGPEFLTYFQNEAQLEKSRLLSDRFSAERPKGSFSTLEIQRTEQGDSAMYLCASSLGSRSGNTIYFGEGSWLTVV.